The 30 T cell receptor beta chains given below trace back to one sample, sequenced in a study of T cell clusters in autoimmune cytopenias. TRB amplification used approximately 250 ng of peripheral blood genomic DNA. Multiplex touch-down PCR amplified TRB using TRB-A and TRB-B pools in one tube. TCRdb re-analyzed the multiplex PCR reads; it lists each CDR3 protein once, without DNA. The listing records under 6,500 distinct CDR3 sequences. This sample was also put to use in a study of T cell repertoires in aging, cancer and after chemotherapy.

Sequencing used peripheral blood. The receptor set was obtained from a human donor in good health.

Considering frequency, this clonotype is medium-sized. V is TRBV5-4 and J is TRBJ2-3; lacking DNA, the TRBD2 call made by TCRdb goes unchecked. Germline CDR1 reads SGHNT; CDR2 reads YYREEE (reference sequence). The CDR3 is 17 residues long. The CDR3 reads CASSTPEGYLNTDTQYF.

The genes are TRBV20-1 and TRBJ2-1. This CDR3 spans 11 amino acids. Germline CDR1 is DFQATT and CDR2 is SNEGSKA (reference sequence). CDR3 in amino acids: CSAGIVYEQFF.

Judged by frequency, this clonotype is medium-sized. The chain links TRBV30 to TRBJ1-4; TCRdb's D call of TRBD1 is untestable without DNA. CDR3 length: 15 residues. Germline V gene sequence: CDR1 GTSNPN, CDR2 SVGIG (reference sequence). This CDR3 is CAWSVGGTTNEKLFF.

This clonotype is deemed medium-sized by its frequency. The rearrangement joins TRBV12-3 or TRBV12-4 to TRBJ1-2. CDR3 length equals 12 residues. CDR3 loop: CASSITDYGYTF.

V and J are TRBV10-3 and TRBJ2-1; TCRdb designates TRBD1, a call that cannot be tested without DNA. Germline V gene sequence: CDR1 ENHRY, CDR2 SYGVKD. The CDR3 runs to 13 residues. The chain's CDR3 is CAIRTGGNNEQFF.

This chain uses TRBV7-9 with TRBJ2-3; TCRdb gives TRBD1 as the D gene, but with no DNA this cannot be confirmed. The V gene's germline CDR1 is SEHNR and CDR2 FQNEAQ (reference sequence). The CDR3 is 15 amino acids. This CDR3 is CASSLLGQETDTQYF.

The CDR3 spells CASSPQGLAGAETQYF. The V gene is TRBV7-2, the J gene TRBJ2-5; TCRdb gives TRBD2 as the D gene, but with no DNA this cannot be confirmed. Looked up from germline, CDR1 is SGHTA and CDR2 is FQGNSA. The CDR3 length is 16 residues.

The gene calls are TRBV14 and TRBJ2-1; TCRdb outputs TRBD1, but without DNA this stays unchecked. The CDR3 is made up of 18 amino acids. Germline CDR1 reads SGHDN; CDR2 reads FVKESK. This chain's CDR3 is CASSQDGGIGKGRNEQFF. Drawing the rest from reference TRBV14 and TRBJ2-1, the complete variable domain is EAGVTQFPSHSVIEKGQTVTLRCDPISGHDNLYWYRRVMGKEIKFLLHFVKESKQDESGMPNNRFLAERTGGTYSTLKVQPAELEDSGVYFCASSQDGGIGKGRNEQFFGPGTRLTVL.

The chain couples TRBV4-3 to TRBJ2-2; TCRdb reports TRBD2, a call that lacks DNA to check it against. There are 16 residues in the CDR3. Germline V gives CDR1 LGHNA, CDR2 YSLEER. CDR3 loop: CASSQVGGGGTGELFF.

V is TRBV12-3 or TRBV12-4 and J is TRBJ2-7; TCRdb returns TRBD1, unconfirmable since there is no DNA. This CDR3 spans 16 amino acids. This chain's CDR3 is CASSPLGTAITYEQYF.

This rearrangement joins TRBV7-9 to TRBJ2-7; the D gene TCRdb calls, TRBD1, cannot be checked with no DNA. The CDR3 is 12 residues long. Germline V gene sequence: CDR1 SEHNR, CDR2 FQNEAQ (reference sequence). The chain's CDR3 is CAPWQLRYEQYF. Full variable domain (outside the CDR3, taken from reference TRBV7-9 and TRBJ2-7): DTGVSQNPRHKITKRGQNVTFRCDPISEHNRLYWYRQTLGQGPEFLTYFQNEAQLEKSRLLSDRFSAERPKGSFSTLEIQRTEQGDSAMYLCAPWQLRYEQYFGPGTRLTVT.

The chain has TRBV29-1 and TRBJ2-1; the D call of TRBD2 rests on TCRdb alone, since no DNA is present to check it. The CDR3 length is 16 residues. CDR1 SQVTM and CDR2 ANQGSEA come from the germline V gene. CDR3 region: CSVEDHGLAGVGEQFF.

The rearrangement uses TRBV12-3 or TRBV12-4 and TRBJ1-1; the D call of TRBD1 rests on TCRdb alone, since no DNA is present to check it. CDR3 length: 15 amino acids. The CDR3 spells CASSLVGQLNTEAFF.

The V call is TRBV12-3 or TRBV12-4, the J call TRBJ2-3; TCRdb designates TRBD1, a call that cannot be tested without DNA. This CDR3 spans 15 amino acids. The CDR3: CASSPGSDRGPLRYF.

The V and J genes are TRBV7-9 and TRBJ2-2; the TCRdb call, TRBD1, lacks DNA for checking. The CDR3 runs to 14 residues. Germline loops: CDR1 SEHNR, CDR2 FQNEAQ (reference sequence). CDR3 region: CASSAGPNTGELFF.

The chain recombines TRBV19 with TRBJ2-1; TCRdb calls TRBD2, which cannot be checked without DNA. Germline CDR1 and CDR2: LNHDA and SQIVND (reference sequence). There are 16 residues in the CDR3. CDR3 region: CASSMGTSGAYNEQFF.

The chain couples TRBV6-1 to TRBJ2-1; lacking DNA, the TRBD2 call made by TCRdb goes unchecked. Germline CDR1 is MNHNS and CDR2 is SASEGT. The length of the CDR3 is 14 residues. The CDR3 protein is CASRRAAIDNEQFF.

V gene TRBV12-3 or TRBV12-4 combines with J gene TRBJ2-7; without DNA, the TCRdb call of TRBD1 cannot be checked. The CDR3 runs 13 residues. CDR3 region: CASSRQYSYEQYF.

The chain has TRBV6-1 and TRBJ2-3; the D gene TCRdb calls, TRBD2, cannot be checked with no DNA. The CDR3 loop spans 18 amino acids. The germline gives CDR1 MNHNS, CDR2 SASEGT. The CDR3 loop reads CASSRSLAGGPNTDTQYF.

The chain has TRBV4-2 and TRBJ2-1; TCRdb names TRBD1, which stays unverified in the absence of DNA. CDR3 length: 16 residues. Per germline, CDR1 LGHNA and CDR2 YNFKEQ. The CDR3 region is CASSQEGPGTGDEQFF.

This clonotype is identified as medium-sized (0.01 to 0.1%) from frequency. The chain couples TRBV29-1 to TRBJ1-2. The CDR3 is made up of 12 amino acids. CDR1 is SQVTM, CDR2 ANQGSEA, per germline. The CDR3 loop is CSVAETVDGYTF.

This clonotype ranks as medium-sized in terms of frequency. V gene TRBV19 combines with J gene TRBJ2-5; there is no DNA to check the TCRdb D call of TRBD2. CDR3 size: 13 residues. The germline V gene has CDR1 LNHDA and CDR2 SQIVND (reference sequence). The CDR3 reads CASSRTYQETQYF.

This chain connects TRBV18 to TRBJ2-3; absent DNA, TCRdb's TRBD1 call cannot be checked. CDR3 length: 16 amino acids. Germline CDR1 reads KGHSH; CDR2 reads LQKENI. CDR3 sequence: CASSPQGQGATDTQYF.

The genes are TRBV27 and TRBJ2-1; TCRdb gives TRBD2 as the D gene, but with no DNA this cannot be confirmed. Germline values: CDR1 MNHEY, CDR2 SMNVEV (reference sequence). This CDR3 is 15 amino acids long. The CDR3 sequence: CASSLRGPSTGEQFF.

The rearrangement joins TRBV12-3 or TRBV12-4 to TRBJ2-1; no DNA is available, so the TRBD1 call from TCRdb remains unchecked. This CDR3 contains 16 residues. CDR3 in amino acids: CASSSRGGLSYNEQFF.

By frequency, this clonotype registers large. The chain employs TRBV18 and TRBJ2-5. CDR1 is KGHSH and CDR2 is LQKENI in the germline V gene. This CDR3 region has 12 residues. This CDR3 is CASSPQGETQYF.

This clonotype is identified as medium-sized from frequency. The gene calls are TRBV12-3 or TRBV12-4 and TRBJ2-7; the TRBD2 assignment by TCRdb is unverifiable without DNA. The CDR3 length is 15 residues. The CDR3: CASSPTRQRAYEQYF.

The J gene is TRBJ2-3, the V gene TRBV6-4. Germline V CDR1 and CDR2: MRHNA, SNTAGT. The CDR3 spans 13 residues. The CDR3 reads CASSDRSTDTQYF.

This sequence joins TRBV6-4 and TRBJ2-5; with no DNA, the TCRdb D assignment of TRBD2 cannot be verified. Germline lookup yields CDR1 MRHNA and CDR2 SNTAGT. The CDR3 spans 16 residues. The CDR3 loop is CASSREPGEGQETQYF.

The chain uses TRBV6-4 and TRBJ1-6; TCRdb outputs TRBD1, but without DNA this stays unchecked. The CDR3 is made up of 13 amino acids. Germline V gene sequence: CDR1 MRHNA, CDR2 SNTAGT. Here the CDR3 reads CASSTGENSPLHF.